The text below deals with one T cell receptor beta chain. The specificity of this receptor is unknown. No base-level quality is on record; no much larger clone is a single base apart. Library creation used 5' RACE. The sequencer listed for this sample is NextSeq 500. To allow correction of PCR and sequencing errors, the TCR library protocol tagged every TCR cDNA molecule with a unique molecular identifier. Under the source paper's analysis protocol: TCR identification, UMI-based error correction and CDR3 extraction were all carried out with Decombinator tools. TCRs above a frequency of 2 per 1,000, corresponding to the top 1% of the tumor frequency distribution, were defined as expanded. Expanded tumor TCRs were classed as regional if statistically deemed absent (corrected P<0.05) from at least one tumor region, otherwise ubiquitous. Renyi diversity was calculated using the R vegan package after each repertoire was subsampled 100 times to 5,000 TCRs. CDR3 similarity networks were constructed using string-kernel similarity of amino acid triplets, with links drawn between CDR3s whose pairwise similarity was above 0.82. TCRdb took the public reads, trimmed them with fastp at Q25, ran MiXCR for clone calling and kept in-frame beta chains. Each CDR3 protein appears once, grouped with its most common genes and DNA. The V and J calls, along with clone size, are taken from TCRdb and not from the paper's own processing. Recorded for this sample are under 20,000 distinct CDR3 sequences; about 6% of them occurred a single time. The ten largest clones capture about 9.4% of the sample.

The entry originates in a study of spatial heterogeneity in lung cancer (dated by TCRdb to the late 2010s). General notes on the study: Beta-chain transcripts were consistently detected in greater numbers than alpha-chain transcripts, which likely reflects a higher abundance of beta-chain transcripts. A strong correlation was found between TCR transcript counts in tumor regions and a T cell transcriptional module score from matched bulk RNA-seq. In the raw uncorrected reads, each unique combination of TCR and UMI appeared more than ten times on average. In non-small cell lung cancer, the study quantitatively compared TCR alpha and beta repertoires across several tumor regions, matched nontumor lung, and blood. The study linked features of the TCR repertoire to counts of nonsynonymous mutations, which were determined by whole-exome sequencing of tumor tissue. Both alpha and beta chains were TCR-sequenced in samples taken at surgery, namely 220 tumor regions, around 61 matched nontumor lung samples and 56 PBMC samples. Broad study findings and their caveats: Counts of ubiquitous and regional expanded TCRs were found to correlate with counts of ubiquitous and regional nonsynonymous mutations, respectively. TCR-seq coverage of tumor T cells was estimated at only approximately 7% for alpha chains and approximately 13% for beta chains. Confirming at a functional level the hypothesis that regional TCRs recognize regional mutations was considered to require additional single-cell paired TCR alpha and beta sequencing. The tumor nonsynonymous mutation count correlated with the number of expanded alpha and beta TCRs within the tumor.

According to the study, the label for this sample's time point signals: sample taken at primary tumor resection. Donors were around 69 patients with early-stage, untreated non-small cell lung cancer from the lung TRACERx cohort. Whole RNA extracted from tumor and nontumor lung tissue, or from cryopreserved PBMC samples, was used for TCR sequencing without cell sorting. A patient was chosen for TCR sequencing only when enough RNA was available from at least two tumor regions. Before being selected, tumor and adjacent nontumor lung specimens were reviewed by a lung pathologist. The CDR3 spans 15 residues, from the cysteine through the phenylalanine. Left in the record is the CDR3 DNA by itself, 45 bases read in frame from the first base. Between the V and J ends, shortened by 1 base and 0 bases respectively, the junction contains 10 bases. CDR1 LGHNA and CDR2 YNFKEQ were looked up in the germline V gene.

Specimen: lung tumor tissue, collected at surgery. The V and J segments used are TRBV4-2 and TRBJ2-7; the D segment cannot be called with confidence. This receptor was identified in a female donor with early-stage non-small cell lung cancer. The CDR3 corresponds to CASSQGVVNSYEQYF. The DNA reads TGTGCCAGCAGCCAAGGGGTAGTCAACTCCTACGAGCAGTACTTC.